This entry lists 21 T cell receptor beta chains sequenced from one sample in a study of CD4 and CD8 cells across lung adenocarcinoma regions. MiXCR, applied by TCRdb to the PCR reads, yields one record per CDR3 protein. The sample gives 6,000 to 7,500 distinct CDR3 sequences, approximately 50% of which show up once; about 97% is in the top ten. The sample comprised CD8+ T cells from the center of a lung tumor. These TCRs come from a male donor with lung adenocarcinoma. The CD4 and CD8 labels of this study may be unreliable.

This clonotype was counted ten times or more. V is TRBV4-1 and J is TRBJ1-5; D perhaps matches TRBD1 (5 bases). This CDR3 is built from 16 residues. Trimming removed 2 bases at V and 5 bases at J, with 16 bases between. The germline CDR1 and CDR2 sequences are MGHRA and YSYEKL. The CDR3 DNA reads TGCGCCAGCAGCCAATTAGGGACCTCTTCTGATCAGCCCCAGCATTTT. Amino acids: CASSQLGTSSDQPQHF.

This chain uses TRBV6-1 with TRBJ2-1; D uncertain. This CDR3 is 11 amino acids long. Trimming took 7 bases from V and 8 from J, leaving 9 bases between them. Germline lookup yields CDR1 MNHNS and CDR2 SASEGT. CDR3: CASTNRDEQFF. Written as DNA, the CDR3 is TGTGCCAGCACTAATAGGGATGAGCAGTTCTTC.

This clonotype was counted many times. V usage is TRBV7-8 and J usage is TRBJ2-3, with TRBD1 matching over 10 bases. The V gene's germline CDR1 is SGHVS and CDR2 FQNEAQ. Trimming removed 5 bases from V and 4 bases from J; junction bases left unmatched: 9. The CDR3 runs to 16 residues. CDR3 DNA: TGTGCCAGCAGCATCCGGGACAGGGGAAAGTCAGATACGCAGTATTTT. Its translation: CASSIRDRGKSDTQYF.

This clonotype came up many times. The rearrangement links TRBV6-1 to TRBJ2-4; TRBD1 aligns across 9 bases. The germline CDR1 and CDR2 sequences are MNHNS and SASEGT. The V and J ends lost 8 bases and 7 bases, in that order; junction bases with no gene match: 18. This CDR3 is 17 amino acids long. The DNA of the CDR3 is TGTGCCAGCCATAGGGGGCCCTACACAGGGGGCGCGAACATTCAGTACTTC. Its translation: CASHRGPYTGGANIQYF.

The chain couples TRBV6-1 to TRBJ1-1; D is ambiguous. The CDR3 has 14 residues. Germline CDR1 reads MNHNS; CDR2 reads SASEGT. V was clipped by 5 bases and J by 0 bases, with 10 bases between them. The CDR3 here is CASSKGQVNTEAFF. The CDR3 DNA reads TGTGCCAGCAGTAAAGGGCAGGTGAACACTGAAGCTTTCTTT.

Turning to this clonotype: One end of the junction fails to match germline, which may point to a read error. J is TRBJ2-5 and V is TRBV6-1; TRBD2 agrees at 8 bases. The CDR3 length is 16 residues. CDR1 is MNHNS, CDR2 SASEGT, per germline. The CDR3 DNA sequence: TGTGCCAGCGCGGGGGGCGGGGGCCGTGACCCAGAGACCCAGTATTTC. Its protein is CASAGGGGRDPETQYF.

V and J are TRBV27 and TRBJ2-1; 12 bases are a match to TRBD2. The length of the CDR3 is 16 residues. V dropped 6 bases and J dropped 9; count of bases not matched to a gene: 12. The germline V gene has CDR1 MNHEY and CDR2 SMNVEV (reference sequence). Here the CDR3 DNA reads TGTGCCAGCAGGAAAGCTGGACTAGCGGGGCGGGGTGAGCAGTTCTTC. As protein: CASRKAGLAGRGEQFF.

V gene TRBV6-1 combines with J gene TRBJ1-1; 8 positions match TRBD1. Germline CDR1 reads MNHNS; CDR2 reads SASEGT. The trim removed 2 bases at V and 5 bases at J, leaving 4 bases unmatched. The CDR3 length is 14 residues. The CDR3 DNA follows: TGTGCCAGCAGTGAACCAGGGGGCTGGACTGAAGCTTTCTTT. Translation: CASSEPGGWTEAFF.

Notes on this clonotype: The conserved phenylalanine or tryptophan normally closing the CDR3 is absent here, so this likely arose from a read error. Because the CDR3's place on the DNA is in doubt, the DNA is left out and the CDR3 is given as listed by TCRdb. This chain links TRBV7-8 with TRBJ2-6. A total of 8 residues make up the CDR3, ends included. Germline CDR1 is SGHVS and CDR2 is FQNEAQ. Here the CDR3 reads CASSSWTS.

Worth noting for this clonotype: The conserved phenylalanine or tryptophan is not found at the CDR3 terminus, so this likely reflects a read error. The V call is TRBV7-2, the J call TRBJ2-5; D could derive from TRBD1 or TRBD2 (5 bases each). The J call could be wrong; TRBJ2-7 is a better fit for the DNA end. This CDR3 has 16 residues. Germline loops: CDR1 SGHTA, CDR2 FQGNSA. CDR3 amino acids: CASSLGFRDALYEQYL. The CDR3 coding sequence is TGTGCCAGCAGCTTAGGTTTCCGGGACGCGCTTTACGAGCAGTACTTG.

The gene calls are TRBV6-1 and TRBJ2-5, with D possibly TRBD2 on 5 matching bases. Near its end, the DNA agrees better with TRBJ2-7, so the J call may be wrong. The germline gives CDR1 MNHNS, CDR2 SASEGT. The CDR3 spans 13 residues. The CDR3 DNA sequence: TGTGCCAGCACGAGCGGACTCTCCTACGAGCAGTACTTC. Translation: CASTSGLSYEQYF.

At least ten counts were recorded for this clonotype. For the CDR3, the DNA is TGTGCCAGCAGGTTGGTTGGAGAGACCCAGTACTTC. It translates to CASRLVGETQYF. The rearrangement joins TRBV6-2 or TRBV6-3 to TRBJ2-5; no reliable D call. CDR1 MNHEY and CDR2 SVGEGT come from the germline V gene. Trimming left V 6 bases short and J 4 bases short, with 9 bases between. CDR3 length: 12 amino acids.

Comments on this clonotype: At one end the junction does not follow the germline gene, possibly because of a read error. The chain joins TRBV6-1 to TRBJ2-4; 8 positions match TRBD1. CDR1 is MNHNS and CDR2 is SASEGT in the germline V gene. The CDR3 extends over 14 amino acids. The CDR3: CGSRGPGAKNTQYF. CDR3 DNA: TGTGGCAGCAGGGGGCCGGGAGCCAAAAATACGCAGTATTTC.

A few counts support this clonotype. J is TRBJ1-1 and V is TRBV10-2; maybe TRBD1 (6 bases). V was trimmed by 2 bases and J by 4 bases, leaving 14 bases between them. This CDR3 spans 15 amino acids. Germline values: CDR1 WSHSY, CDR2 SAAADI. CDR3 bases: TGCGCCAGCAGTGAGGGGTTGAAAGGGGGCACTGAAGCTTTCTTT. Protein product: CASSEGLKGGTEAFF.

This clonotype has only a few counts. The rearrangement uses TRBV5-1 and TRBJ2-1; D not certain. In germline, CDR1 is SGHRS, CDR2 YFSETQ. The V gene lost 6 bases and the J gene lost 6 bases, with 13 bases spanning the gap. The length of the CDR3 is 13 residues. CDR3 residues: CASIVAEGNEQFF. The DNA of the CDR3 is TGCGCCAGCATCGTGGCGGAAGGCAATGAGCAGTTCTTC.

The chain carries TRBV6-4 and TRBJ2-1, with a weak D call TRBD2 (7 bases). CDR3 length equals 17 residues. Trimming cost V 6 bases and J 10 bases, with 28 bases left between them. Looked up from germline, CDR1 is MRHNA and CDR2 is SNTAGT. DNA for the CDR3: TGTGCCAGCAGCGCCTCCCCCGGGGGCCGGGAGGCCTACGAGCAGTTCTTC. Protein: CASSASPGGREAYEQFF.

The rearrangement uses TRBV11-3 and TRBJ2-1, with D uncertain. CDR1 and CDR2 from the germline V gene are SGHNT and YENEEA. The CDR3 is made up of 16 amino acids. V lost 0 bases, J lost 0 bases, and 9 bases lay in between. The DNA of the CDR3 is TGTGCCAGCAGCTTAGATCTTTCGATCTCCTACAATGAGCAGTTCTTC. It specifies CASSLDLSISYNEQFF.

This clonotype was counted ten times or more. The rearrangement joins TRBV27 to TRBJ1-3, with unresolved D. V lost 5 bases and J 2 bases, leaving 10 bases between the germline ends. Germline CDR1 reads MNHEY; CDR2 reads SMNVEV (reference sequence). CDR3 length: 14 residues. The CDR3 sequence: CASSPEVTGNTIYF. DNA of the CDR3: TGTGCCAGCAGTCCGGAAGTTACTGGAAACACCATATATTTT.

The V call is TRBV20-1, the J call TRBJ2-5, with 8 bases lining up with TRBD2. The J call may be mistaken, given a closer DNA end match to TRBJ2-7. This CDR3 has 14 residues. CDR1 and CDR2 (germline): DFQATT, SNEGSKA (reference sequence). The CDR3 region is CSAPGTRRPYEQYF. As DNA, the CDR3 is TGCAGTGCTCCAGGGACTAGAAGGCCCTACGAGCAGTACTTC.

This clonotype was recorded only once. This chain connects TRBV6-1 to TRBJ2-3, with D perhaps TRBD1 (6 bases). There are 16 residues in the CDR3. From germline, CDR1 is MNHNS and CDR2 SASEGT. Trimming pared 4 bases from V and 2 bases from J, leaving 16 bases between. In DNA, the CDR3 is TGTGCCAGCAGTGTCCCCAGTCAGGGGTTCACAGATACGCAGTATTTT. Amino acids: CASSVPSQGFTDTQYF.

The chain is built from TRBV27 and TRBJ2-2, with 13 bases identical to TRBD2. CDR1 is MNHEY, CDR2 SMNVEV, per germline (reference sequence). Trimming took 10 bases from V and 0 from J; bases not matched to a gene: 8. The CDR3 has 17 residues. CDR3 DNA: TGTGCCACCCGGCGGGGACTAGCGGGGACGAACACCGGGGAGCTGTTTTTT. Translating it yields CATRRGLAGTNTGELFF.